This T cell receptor (beta chain) was sequenced in a study of shared clonotypes between healthy human individuals. Study-wide results and caveats: Donor clonotype sharing was expected to depend on sequencing depth.

Memory CD4+ cells were the fraction left after CD45RA+ naive selection. Template for every sorted-subset replicate PCR totaled approximately 0.2 ug DNA, roughly 30,000 T cell genomes. As processed by the authors: In the immunoSEQ data, sequences were junction-only and lacked quality scores, so filtering differed. Method: immunoSEQ multiplex PCR; TCRdb's copy keeps in-frame clones and lacks some. The V and J calls and clone size come from that table; D and trimming were worked out from the DNA. The profile shows 2 million to 3 million clones, approximately 94% of them singletons. This CDR3 is built from 15 residues. The V gene lost 6 bases and the J gene lost 2 bases, with 13 bases spanning the gap. Germline CDR1 and CDR2: KGHSH and LQKENI. For this clone: The antigen remains undetermined.

The chain recombines TRBV18 with TRBJ1-4; D uncertain. This sequence originates from a man in his late teens or twenties in good health. Some clones in this sample may be carry-over from other donors' samples. The sample taken for sequencing was naive CD4+ T cells from PBMCs. Subset: CD45RA+ positively selected. CDR3 in amino acids: CASSPSVATNEKLFF. The CDR3 nucleotides are TGTGCCAGCTCGCCTTCGGTTGCCACTAATGAAAAACTGTTTTTT. The full variable domain, with the rest looked up from reference TRBV18 and TRBJ1-4, is NAGVMQNPRHLVRRRGQEARLRCSPMKGHSHVYWYRQLPEEGLKFMVYLQKENIIDESGMPKERFSAEFPKEGPSILRIQQVVRGDSAAYFCASSPSVATNEKLFFGSGTQLSVL.